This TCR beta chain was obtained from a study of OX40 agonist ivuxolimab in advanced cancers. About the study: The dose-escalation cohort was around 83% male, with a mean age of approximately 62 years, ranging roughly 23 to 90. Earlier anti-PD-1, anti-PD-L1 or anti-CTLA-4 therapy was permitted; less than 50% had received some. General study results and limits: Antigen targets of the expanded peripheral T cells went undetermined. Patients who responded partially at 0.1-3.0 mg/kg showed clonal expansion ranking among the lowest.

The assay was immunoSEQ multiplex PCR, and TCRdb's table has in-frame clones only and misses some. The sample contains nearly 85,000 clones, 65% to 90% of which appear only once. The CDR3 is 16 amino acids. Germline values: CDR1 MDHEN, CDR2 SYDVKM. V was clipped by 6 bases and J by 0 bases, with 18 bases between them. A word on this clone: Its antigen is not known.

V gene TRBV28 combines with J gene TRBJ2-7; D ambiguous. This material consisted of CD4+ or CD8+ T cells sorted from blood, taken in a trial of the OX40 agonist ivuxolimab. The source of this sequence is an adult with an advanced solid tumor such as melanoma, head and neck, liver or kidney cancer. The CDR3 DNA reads TGTGCCAGCAGCATCCCGGGCGGTGAGGTCTCCTACGAGCAGTACTTC. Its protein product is CASSIPGGEVSYEQYF.